The 30 T cell receptor beta chains in this list originate from one sample, sequenced in a study of T cell responses to AZD1222 COVID-19 vaccine. Clones were sequenced by immunoSEQ multiplex PCR, and TCRdb holds only the in-frame ones, with some missing. In the table there are over 100,000 clones, approximately 86% of which are singletons. The sequencing used peripheral blood, collected 28 days after the second dose of the MenACWY control vaccine. Every receptor here comes from an adult who received the MenACWY meningococcal vaccine as a control.

The chain joins TRBV28 to TRBJ1-3; 7 positions agree with TRBD1. The germline V gene has CDR1 MDHEN and CDR2 SYDVKM. This CDR3 contains 15 residues. After removal of 1 base from V and 0 bases from J, the junction contained 0 bases not matched to a gene. Here the CDR3 DNA reads TGTGCCAGCAGTTTATACAGGGGCTCTGGAAACACCATATATTTT. Its protein product is CASSLYRGSGNTIYF. The variable domain in full, with the rest retrieved from reference TRBV28 and TRBJ1-3, is DVKVTQSSRYLVKRTGEKVFLECVQDMDHENMFWYRQDPGLGLRLIYFSYDVKMKEKGDIPEGYSVSREKKERFSLILESASTNQTSMYLCASSLYRGSGNTIYFGEGSWLTVV.

V is TRBV6-1 and J is TRBJ1-4, with D perhaps matching TRBD1 (5 bases). This CDR3 spans 17 amino acids. The V gene's germline CDR1 is MNHNS and CDR2 SASEGT. V lost 2 bases, J lost 8 bases, and 21 bases lay in between. CDR3 protein: CASSEFMTARAGEKLFF. The CDR3, as DNA: TGTGCCAGCAGTGAATTCATGACGGCCAGGGCGGGAGAAAAACTGTTTTTT.

CDR3 nucleotides: TGCAGCGTGCAACGCGGGGGAGATTTTAAAAAACTGTTTTTT. Protein product: CSVQRGGDFKKLFF. This chain uses TRBV29-1 with TRBJ1-4; tentative D call: TRBD1 (5 bases). V dropped 6 bases and J dropped 9 bases, with 20 bases sitting between them. CDR3 length: 14 residues. Germline CDR1 SQVTM, CDR2 ANQGSEA.

The CDR3 here is CSVEGRSPNEKLFF. The CDR3 region has the DNA TGCAGCGTTGAAGGAAGGTCGCCTAATGAAAAACTGTTTTTT. This chain joins TRBV29-1 and TRBJ1-4; D unresolved. Germline V gene data show CDR1 as SQVTM and CDR2 as ANQGSEA. The length of the CDR3 is 14 residues. Trimming left V 1 base short and J 3 bases short, with 9 bases between.

This clone was found once. V usage is TRBV20-1 and J usage is TRBJ2-3, with a possible D match to TRBD1 (6 bases). This CDR3 spans 13 amino acids. Trimming left V 3 bases short and J 2 bases short, with 9 bases between. Germline values: CDR1 DFQATT, CDR2 SNEGSKA (reference sequence). CDR3 amino acids: CSASLGATDTQYF. The CDR3 DNA follows: TGCAGTGCTAGTTTGGGGGCCACAGATACGCAGTATTTT.

The chain has TRBV4-2 and TRBJ2-3; D is possibly TRBD1 (6 bases). The germline V and J ends were trimmed by 5 bases and 2 bases, with 17 bases remaining between them. The germline CDR1 and CDR2 sequences are LGHNA and YNFKEQ. The CDR3 totals 16 residues. CDR3 residues: CASSARPGQDTDTQYF. As DNA, the CDR3 is TGTGCCAGCAGCGCTCGCCCGGGACAAGACACAGATACGCAGTATTTT.

This clone was seen only once. The chain recombines TRBV7-2 with TRBJ2-7, with D perhaps matching TRBD1 (6 bases). Trimming removed 5 bases at V and 6 bases at J, with 17 bases between. The length of the CDR3 is 14 residues. Germline CDR1 reads SGHTA; CDR2 reads FQGNSA. CDR3 residues: CASSLLVRGSEQYF. DNA of the CDR3: TGTGCCAGCAGCCTCCTCGTCAGGGGATCCGAGCAGTACTTC.

This clone was seen only once. The V call is TRBV5-1, the J call TRBJ1-1, with 7 bases aligning to TRBD1. The V and J ends lost 4 bases and 0 bases, in that order; junction bases with no gene match: 9. This CDR3 region has 16 residues. Germline values: CDR1 SGHRS, CDR2 YFSETQ. CDR3 protein: CASSLGGQLMNTEAFF. The CDR3 DNA reads TGCGCCAGCAGCCTGGGGGGACAGCTCATGAACACTGAAGCTTTCTTT.

This sequence joins TRBV6-5 and TRBJ2-2, with a possible D match to TRBD1 (5 bases). Trimming took off 8 bases at V and 5 bases at J, with 6 bases between the two ends. This CDR3 has 11 residues. Germline V gene sequence: CDR1 MNHEY, CDR2 SVGAGI. CDR3 residues: CASYRTGELFF. In DNA, the CDR3 is TGTGCCAGCTACAGGACCGGGGAGCTGTTTTTT.

This clone came up once. J is TRBJ1-6 and V is TRBV18; possibly TRBD1 for D (5 bases). Germline loops: CDR1 KGHSH, CDR2 LQKENI. The CDR3 consists of 12 residues. Between the trimmed V and J ends, which lost 3 bases and 8 bases, there was a span of 5 bases. This CDR3 is CASSPGDSPLHF. CDR3 DNA sequence: TGTGCCAGCTCACCGGGGGATTCACCCCTCCACTTT. Filled out from reference TRBV18 and TRBJ1-6, the complete variable domain reads NAGVMQNPRHLVRRRGQEARLRCSPMKGHSHVYWYRQLPEEGLKFMVYLQKENIIDESGMPKERFSAEFPKEGPSILRIQQVVRGDSAAYFCASSPGDSPLHFGNGTRLTVT.

The chain recombines TRBV5-1 with TRBJ1-1, with 7 bases fitting TRBD1. The CDR3 has 15 residues. Looked up from germline, CDR1 is SGHRS and CDR2 is YFSETQ. With 2 bases clipped from V and 4 bases from J, the junction kept 8 bases outside the gene matches. CDR3 amino acids: CASSLLQGGSTEAFF. CDR3 bases: TGCGCCAGCAGCTTACTCCAGGGGGGAAGCACTGAAGCTTTCTTT. The entire variable domain, with the rest obtained from reference TRBV5-1 and TRBJ1-1, is as follows: KAGVTQTPRYLIKTRGQQVTLSCSPISGHRSVSWYQQTPGQGLQFLFEYFSETQRNKGNFPGRFSGRQFSNSRSEMNVSTLELGDSALYLCASSLLQGGSTEAFFGQGTRLTVV.

The V gene is TRBV28, the J gene TRBJ2-1; 8 bases match TRBD2. The CDR3 is 14 residues long. The junction had 9 bases not matched to a gene; V was cut back by 7 bases and J by 7 bases. Looked up from germline, CDR1 is MDHEN and CDR2 is SYDVKM. The CDR3 loop reads CASTSPSGYNEQFF. Here the CDR3 DNA reads TGTGCCAGCACCTCTCCTAGCGGGTATAATGAGCAGTTCTTC.

The chain couples TRBV7-2 to TRBJ2-7, with 8 nucleotides matching TRBD2. The CDR3 consists of 15 residues. Unmatched junction bases numbered 4, after V lost 1 base and J lost 2 bases. Germline CDR1 and CDR2: SGHTA and FQGNSA. The CDR3 is CASSLGTSRTYEQYF. The CDR3 bases are TGTGCCAGCAGCTTAGGGACTAGCCGAACCTACGAGCAGTACTTC.

The J gene is TRBJ1-4, the V gene TRBV7-2; a possible D gene is TRBD1 (5 bases). Deletions cut 1 base from V and 5 bases from J, with 11 bases between. This CDR3 comprises 15 residues. The V gene's germline CDR1 is SGHTA and CDR2 FQGNSA. DNA of the CDR3: TGTGCCAGCAGCTTAGTCTTAGGGACCAATGAAAAACTGTTTTTT. Protein sequence: CASSLVLGTNEKLFF.

V usage is TRBV28 and J usage is TRBJ1-4; D gene uncertain. The CDR3 is 14 amino acids. Trimming shortened V by 3 bases and J by 8 bases, and 13 bases separated the two germline ends. Germline V gives CDR1 MDHEN, CDR2 SYDVKM. The CDR3 protein is CASSLHRAEEKLFF. The CDR3 region has the DNA TGTGCCAGCAGTTTGCACCGAGCGGAGGAAAAACTGTTTTTT.

The chain uses TRBV3-1 (or the pseudogene TRBV3-2) and TRBJ1-2, with 8 bases identical to TRBD1. The CDR3 is made up of 13 amino acids. CDR1 is LGHDT, CDR2 YNNKEL, per germline (reference sequence). Trimming removed 4 bases from V and 8 bases from J; junction bases left unmatched: 6. The CDR3 DNA follows: TGTGCCAGCAGCCTCAGGGGGCGGGTAGGCTACACCTTC. Protein sequence: CASSLRGRVGYTF.

The chain employs TRBV7-3 and TRBJ2-3, with D possibly being TRBD1 (6 bases). This CDR3 is built from 15 residues. Trimming left V 2 bases short and J 3 bases short, with 12 bases between. Looked up from germline, CDR1 is SGHTA and CDR2 is FQGTGA. Here the CDR3 reads CASSLLGGSTDTQYF. CDR3 bases: TGTGCCAGCAGCTTACTAGGGGGAAGTACAGATACGCAGTATTTT.

J is TRBJ1-5 and V is TRBV5-1, with D possibly being TRBD1 (5 bases). CDR3 length equals 19 residues. V lost 6 bases to trimming and J lost 8 bases, with 33 bases between them. Germline V gene sequence: CDR1 SGHRS, CDR2 YFSETQ. The CDR3 bases are TGCGCCAGCAATACGCCACGGGATTCCAGGACGGAGGGGAAGGAGCCCCAGCATTTT. Protein: CASNTPRDSRTEGKEPQHF.

This clone was recorded a few times. The V call is TRBV12-3 or TRBV12-4, the J call TRBJ1-5; unclear D gene. The CDR3 contains 12 residues. Between the trimmed V and J ends, which lost 3 bases and 4 bases, there was a span of 4 bases. The CDR3 nucleotides read TGTGCCAGCAGTTTTGGAAATCAGCCCCAGCATTTT. Protein product: CASSFGNQPQHF.

This clone was recorded once. This chain's CDR3 is CASSYTQGARGYTF. In DNA form, the CDR3 reads TGTGCCAGCAGTTACACACAGGGGGCGAGAGGCTACACCTTC. The rearrangement links TRBV6-5 to TRBJ1-2; 9 bases are shared with TRBD1. Germline V lookup: CDR1 MNHEY, CDR2 SVGAGI. The CDR3 has 14 residues. V was pared by 2 bases and J by 8 bases, with 6 bases of the junction left unmatched.

The chain joins TRBV24-1 to TRBJ1-4; TRBD1 agrees at 7 bases. The J segment lost 8 bases and the V segment lost 3 bases, leaving 8 bases of the junction unmatched. Germline lookup yields CDR1 KGHDR and CDR2 SFDVKD. The CDR3 extends over 15 amino acids. CDR3 sequence: CATSDGGQAGEKLFF. CDR3 coding DNA: TGTGCCACCAGTGATGGCGGACAGGCGGGCGAAAAACTGTTTTTT.

The rearrangement uses TRBV5-6 and TRBJ1-1; TRBD1 matches at 7 bases. V trimming: 4 bases; J trimming: 4 bases; junction bases outside the gene matches: 10. CDR1 is SGHDT, CDR2 YYEEEE, per germline. This CDR3 has 15 amino acids. The CDR3 loop is CASSDYRGPSTEAFF. The CDR3 DNA follows: TGTGCCAGCAGCGACTACAGGGGTCCCTCCACTGAAGCTTTCTTT.

The chain employs TRBV11-2 and TRBJ1-6, with a weak D call TRBD1 (5 bases). Germline V gives CDR1 SGHAT, CDR2 FQNNGV. V lost 5 bases, J lost 9 bases, and 14 bases lay in between. There are 14 residues in the CDR3. The CDR3 is CASSPGLFGSPLHF. The CDR3 nucleotides read TGTGCCAGCAGCCCGGGACTTTTCGGTTCACCCCTCCACTTT.

The chain carries TRBV5-6 and TRBJ2-4, with TRBD1 matching 8 bases. The CDR3 spans 17 residues. Germline V gives CDR1 SGHDT, CDR2 YYEEEE. V was clipped by 4 bases and J by 7 bases; unmatched bases: 16. In DNA form, the CDR3 reads TGTGCCAGCAGCCTCCCTCCCGGACAGGGCCAGACGAACATTCAGTACTTC. As protein: CASSLPPGQGQTNIQYF.

The chain recombines TRBV30 with TRBJ1-1; D is perhaps TRBD1 (6 bases). V was pared by 0 bases and J by 0 bases, with 8 bases between. This CDR3 is 14 amino acids long. In germline, CDR1 is GTSNPN, CDR2 SVGIG (reference sequence). In DNA form, the CDR3 reads TGTGCCTGGAGTGTAACAGGGATGAACACTGAAGCTTTCTTT. It yields the protein CAWSVTGMNTEAFF.

V usage is TRBV12-5 and J usage is TRBJ1-2, with a weak D call TRBD1 (5 bases). The CDR3 length is 14 residues. Trimming removed 6 bases at V and 8 bases at J, with 19 bases between. Germline V gene sequence: CDR1 LGHNT, CDR2 FRNRAP. As DNA, the CDR3 is TGTGCTAGTGGCAAAGGTGGCAGGGAAGGCGGCTACACCTTC. Its protein is CASGKGGREGGYTF.

V is TRBV20-1 and J is TRBJ1-2; D unresolved. The germline gives CDR1 DFQATT, CDR2 SNEGSKA (reference sequence). The V and J ends lost 3 bases and 7 bases respectively, with 15 bases between them. The CDR3 is made up of 13 amino acids. The CDR3 loop reads CSASHSTFGGYTF. The DNA for the CDR3 is TGCAGTGCTAGTCACAGTACCTTTGGTGGCTACACCTTC.

The genes are TRBV5-6 and TRBJ2-7, with 11 bases lining up with TRBD1. With V trimmed by 4 bases and J by 3 bases, 9 bases remained unmatched. The CDR3 runs 16 residues. Germline lookup yields CDR1 SGHDT and CDR2 YYEEEE. Here the CDR3 DNA reads TGTGCCAGCAGCGACACCGGGACAGGGGGACACTACGAGCAGTACTTC. It encodes CASSDTGTGGHYEQYF.

This clone was observed a few times. V is TRBV5-5 and J is TRBJ2-7, with a possible D match to TRBD1 (5 bases). CDR1 is SGHKS, CDR2 YYEKEE, per germline (reference sequence). This CDR3 has 13 amino acids. V lost 4 bases, J lost 5 bases, and 13 bases lay in between. The CDR3 coding sequence is TGTGCCAGCAGCCGGTCAGGGTACAACGAGCAGTACTTC. This translates into CASSRSGYNEQYF.

V gene TRBV2 combines with J gene TRBJ2-3, with 7 positions matching TRBD2. The CDR3 sequence is 16 residues long. V lost 2 bases and J lost 0; bases outside the gene matches: 5. Germline values: CDR1 SNHLY, CDR2 FYNNEI. DNA for the CDR3: TGTGCCAGCAGTGAATGGCGGGGGACTAGCACAGATACGCAGTATTTT. Residues: CASSEWRGTSTDTQYF. Combining the CDR3 with reference TRBV2 and TRBJ2-3 gives the whole variable domain EPEVTQTPSHQVTQMGQEVILRCVPISNHLYFYWYRQILGQKVEFLVSFYNNEISEKSEIFDDQFSVERPDGSNFTLKIRSTKLEDSAMYFCASSEWRGTSTDTQYFGPGTRLTVL.